This T cell receptor (beta chain) was recovered during a study of cytomegalovirus exposure and HLA in healthy donors (TCRdb year 2017). Some background on the complete study: The roughly 670 repertoires of the first cohort and the 95 to 150 validation repertoires were produced on the same platform, according to a later analysis. A separate validation cohort of approximately 120 different subjects was used in addition to the 666-subject first cohort. To predict cytomegalovirus infection status, the study combined high-throughput TCR immunosequencing, statistical association of individual TCRs with disease status, and machine learning. The aim of the study was to test whether cataloging public T cell receptors could identify signatures of past pathogen exposure.

Findings and caveats that apply to the study as a whole: The study gave a list of under 200 TCR beta chains associated with cytomegalovirus. In vitro tests confirmed that a few of the cytomegalovirus-associated TCR beta chains recognize cytomegalovirus antigens. The classifier was reported to diagnose cytomegalovirus status with high specificity and sensitivity in both the original cohort and the validation cohort. In a later analysis, TCRs clustered in the first cohort were found to also tend to co-occur in the roughly 120 validation repertoires, with roughly 93% of cluster scores above 0. While some public TCRs were present in many individuals, most TCR sequences turned up only very rarely across donors. The validation cohort had no HLA typing available for a later analysis, so co-occurrence within that cohort was assessed over all 120 or so repertoires. It was suggested by the authors that the approach could potentially be generalized to other disease states and immunological phenotypes.

Separate from the approximately 690-subject first cohort, the validation cohort of about 130 subjects was the group to which the donors belonged. The library came from the immunoSEQ multiplex PCR assay. The original pipeline was this. A statistical classification framework was built to diagnose cytomegalovirus status from the catalog of TCR beta chain sequences. Here the immuneACCESS table is served through TCRdb, limited to in-frame sequences with V and J called. Missing clones are a known gap in these copies; in checked studies unresolved V genes cover under half, and the rest lacks a known reason. V and J calls and clone size are as listed in that table; D and trimming were resolved from the DNA. Counted in this sample were 150,000 to 250,000 clones; around 83% of them appeared once. The top ten constitute 10% to 15% of the sample. V ends up 1 base short and J 5 bases short, with an unmatched junction base count of 8. Measured from the cysteine to the phenylalanine, the CDR3 is 16 residues long. Only the CDR3 DNA is retained, 48 bases long and in frame from the first base. According to the germline V gene, CDR1 reads SGHRS and CDR2 reads YFSETQ.

A word on this clone: This receptor's antigen is unknown. No qualities accompany the bases; no much larger clone lies one base away.

The sequence is built from TRBV5-1 and TRBJ2-3; TRBD2 aligns with 9 central bases. The sample was PBMCs. This TCR came from a woman aged 25 to 39 in good health and CMV-seropositive. The CDR3 region: CASSLPLAGEGDTQYF. The bases read TGCGCCAGCAGCTTGCCCTTAGCGGGAGAGGGAGATACGCAGTATTTT.